This TCR beta chain was captured in a study of resident and recirculating memory T cells in vitiligo. Study summary: Epidermis came from shave biopsies of lesional and nonlesional sites, plus PBMCs. General study findings and limits: Clonality differed among vitiligo lesions, with no unique dominant clone. TCR sequences were not conserved across biopsy sites or patients.

With respect to this clone: Its antigen is undetermined.

No change in lesions over the prior 6 months defined stable disease. The table came from immunoSEQ multiplex PCR; TCRdb's copy has only in-frame clones and leaves some out. The data contain fewer than 80,000 clones, approximately 90% of them singletons. The TCR comes from a male donor with vitiligo. Sample: blood.

For the CDR3, the DNA is TGTGCCAGCAGCGTGTCCGGTCGGGGGGTCTCTGGAAACACCATATATTTT. As protein: CASSVSGRGVSGNTIYF. The rearrangement joins TRBV9 to TRBJ1-3; possible D gene TRBD1, 5 bases. This CDR3 region has 17 residues. V lost 2 bases, J lost 0 bases, and 15 bases lay in between. CDR1 and CDR2 from the germline V gene are SGDLS and YYNGEE.